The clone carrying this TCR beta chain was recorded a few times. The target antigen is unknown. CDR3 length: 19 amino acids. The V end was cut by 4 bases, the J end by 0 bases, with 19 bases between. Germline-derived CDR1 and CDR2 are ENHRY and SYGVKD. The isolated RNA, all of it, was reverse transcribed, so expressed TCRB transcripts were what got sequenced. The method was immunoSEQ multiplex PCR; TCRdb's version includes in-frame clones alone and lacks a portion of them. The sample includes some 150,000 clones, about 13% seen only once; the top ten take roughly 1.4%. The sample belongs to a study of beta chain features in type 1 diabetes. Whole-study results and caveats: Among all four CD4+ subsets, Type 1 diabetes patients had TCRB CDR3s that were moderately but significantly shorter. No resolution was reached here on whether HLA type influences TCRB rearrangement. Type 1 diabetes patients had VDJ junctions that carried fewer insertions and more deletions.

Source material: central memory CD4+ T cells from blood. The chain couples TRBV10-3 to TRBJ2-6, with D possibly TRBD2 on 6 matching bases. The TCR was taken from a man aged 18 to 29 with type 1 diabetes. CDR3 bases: TGTGCCATCAGTGGGGGCCCTGGCGGGGTCCTCTCTGGGGCCAACGTCCTGACTTTC. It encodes CAISGGPGGVLSGANVLTF.